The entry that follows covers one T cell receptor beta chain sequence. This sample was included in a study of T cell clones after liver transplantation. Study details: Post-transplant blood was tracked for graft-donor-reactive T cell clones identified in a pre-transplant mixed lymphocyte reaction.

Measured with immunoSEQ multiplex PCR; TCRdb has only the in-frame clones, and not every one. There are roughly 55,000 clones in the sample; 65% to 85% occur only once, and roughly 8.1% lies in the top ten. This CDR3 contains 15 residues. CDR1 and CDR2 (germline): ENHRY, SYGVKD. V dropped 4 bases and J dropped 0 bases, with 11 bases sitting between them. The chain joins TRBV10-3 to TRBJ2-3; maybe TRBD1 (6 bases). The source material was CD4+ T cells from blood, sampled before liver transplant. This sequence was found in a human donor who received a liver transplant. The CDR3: CAISGAGDSTDTQYF. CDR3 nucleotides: TGTGCCATCAGTGGCGCAGGGGACAGCACAGATACGCAGTATTTT.